One sample yielded the 28 T cell receptor beta chains listed below, sequenced in a study of blood T cell repertoires in COVID-19 (dated by TCRdb to about 2020). Library preparation used the immunoSEQ multiplex PCR assay. The clones in this table, taken by TCRdb from immuneACCESS, are in-frame only. Not every clone is retained; where verified, under half of the shortfall comes from an unresolved V gene, and the cause of the rest is unknown. The sample contains 200,000 to 300,000 clones, about 88% of them found a single time. The ten largest clones represent roughly 4% of the sample. Sequencing was done on a sample of peripheral blood. These receptors came from a man between 60 and 75 years old who had recovered from COVID-19.

This chain connects TRBV13 to TRBJ1-2, with a possible D match to TRBD1 (5 bases). Germline values: CDR1 PRHDT, CDR2 FYEKMQ (reference sequence). The CDR3 runs to 16 residues. Trimming took 5 bases from V and 1 from J, leaving 17 bases between them. The CDR3 nucleotides read TGTGCCAGCAGCCTGGGGGGAGCACCTAATAACTATGGCTACACCTTC. It codes for CASSLGGAPNNYGYTF.

This clone came up a few times. The J gene is TRBJ1-5, the V gene TRBV5-8; D gene ambiguous. Deletions cut 3 bases from V and 0 bases from J, with 10 bases between. Germline V gives CDR1 SGHTS, CDR2 YDEGEE. The CDR3 covers 15 residues. The chain's CDR3 is CASSSAALSNQPQHF. The CDR3 bases are TGTGCCAGCAGCTCGGCAGCGCTTAGCAATCAGCCCCAGCATTTT.

V and J are TRBV5-1 and TRBJ2-2; 8 positions match TRBD1. CDR1 SGHRS and CDR2 YFSETQ come from the germline V gene. The V gene end was trimmed by 2 bases and the J gene end by 0 bases; junction bases not matched to a gene: 3. The CDR3 consists of 16 residues. The CDR3 DNA reads as TGCGCCAGCAGCTTAAGGGGACAGGCGAACACCGGGGAGCTGTTTTTT. This codes for CASSLRGQANTGELFF.

The rearrangement links TRBV18 to TRBJ2-2; 8 nucleotides match TRBD2. Germline V CDR1 and CDR2: KGHSH, LQKENI. The trim removed 2 bases at V and 5 bases at J, leaving 4 bases unmatched. CDR3 length: 15 residues. CDR3 sequence reads: CASSPTGGATGELFF. Written as DNA, the CDR3 is TGTGCCAGCTCACCAACCGGGGGGGCGACCGGGGAGCTGTTTTTT. Full variable domain (outside the CDR3, taken from reference TRBV18 and TRBJ2-2): NAGVMQNPRHLVRRRGQEARLRCSPMKGHSHVYWYRQLPEEGLKFMVYLQKENIIDESGMPKERFSAEFPKEGPSILRIQQVVRGDSAAYFCASSPTGGATGELFFGEGSRLTVL.

This sequence joins TRBV5-1 and TRBJ2-5, with TRBD2 identical over 13 bases. V shed 1 base and J 5 bases; nucleotides not matched to a gene: 2. In germline, CDR1 is SGHRS, CDR2 YFSETQ. CDR3 size: 15 residues. The CDR3 region has the DNA TGCGCCAGCAGCTTGAGGACTAGCGGGGGTGAGACCCAGTACTTC. Residues: CASSLRTSGGETQYF.

V gene TRBV5-1 combines with J gene TRBJ2-7, with 8 positions matching TRBD1. The germline V gene encodes CDR1 SGHRS and CDR2 YFSETQ. The length of the CDR3 is 15 residues. V lost 4 bases and J lost 1; bases outside the gene matches: 7. In DNA, the CDR3 is TGCGCCAGCAGCCCCCGGACAGGGAAATCCTACGAGCAGTACTTC. This sequence encodes CASSPRTGKSYEQYF.

The chain is built from TRBV3-1 (or the pseudogene TRBV3-2) and TRBJ2-3, with 7 bases matching TRBD1. Germline loops: CDR1 LGHDT, CDR2 YNNKEL (reference sequence). The CDR3 sequence is 16 residues long. V trimming: 0 bases; J trimming: 4 bases; junction bases outside the gene matches: 7. The CDR3 sequence: CASSQDAGGRADTQYF. The CDR3 nucleotides read TGTGCCAGCAGCCAAGACGCAGGGGGAAGAGCAGATACGCAGTATTTT.

V gene TRBV6-5 combines with J gene TRBJ1-1; 8 bases match TRBD1. V gave up 6 bases and J gave up 0 bases; unmatched junction bases: 6. The CDR3 has 15 residues. Germline lookup yields CDR1 MNHEY and CDR2 SVGAGI. The CDR3 DNA reads TGTGCCAGCAGACGGGACAGGTTTCTGAACACTGAAGCTTTCTTT. This encodes CASRRDRFLNTEAFF.

CDR3 region: CASSSGQTSYNEQFF. In nucleotides, the CDR3 is TGTGCCAGCTCATCGGGACAGACATCCTACAATGAGCAGTTCTTC. The chain employs TRBV18 and TRBJ2-1, with 7 bases fitting TRBD1. Germline V gene data show CDR1 as KGHSH and CDR2 as LQKENI. V shed 5 bases, J shed 1 base, and the junction held 5 bases outside the gene matches. This CDR3 is built from 15 residues. The complete variable domain, with remaining parts taken from reference TRBV18 and TRBJ2-1, reads NAGVMQNPRHLVRRRGQEARLRCSPMKGHSHVYWYRQLPEEGLKFMVYLQKENIIDESGMPKERFSAEFPKEGPSILRIQQVVRGDSAAYFCASSSGQTSYNEQFFGPGTRLTVL.

This clone has a single count. This chain joins TRBV5-1 and TRBJ2-5, with a weak D call TRBD2 (7 bases). The CDR3 covers 12 residues. V shed 5 bases and J shed 4 bases, with 9 bases lying between them. Germline CDR1 reads SGHRS; CDR2 reads YFSETQ. DNA for the CDR3: TGCGCCAGCAGAGGGGGGGGAGAGACCCAGTACTTC. Translation gives CASRGGGETQYF.

In its sample, this clone was seen once. V is TRBV6-2 or TRBV6-3 and J is TRBJ2-7; 11 nucleotides line up with TRBD2. The germline gives CDR1 MNHEY, CDR2 SVGEGT. The CDR3 is 18 amino acids. Unmatched junction bases numbered 14, after V lost 4 bases and J lost 3 bases. In nucleotides, the CDR3 is TGTGCCAGCAGTTCCGCTAGCGGGGGGTCCTCACCCTTCTACGAGCAGTACTTC. Its translation is CASSSASGGSSPFYEQYF.

The rearrangement uses TRBV14 and TRBJ2-2, with TRBD2 as a possible D gene (5 bases). From germline, CDR1 is SGHDN and CDR2 FVKESK. V gave up 1 base and J gave up 3 bases, with 9 bases separating them. This CDR3 is 15 amino acids long. CDR3 amino acids: CASSQGGLYTGELFF. CDR3 coding DNA: TGTGCCAGCAGCCAAGGAGGGCTATACACCGGGGAGCTGTTTTTT.

This clone has only a few counts. The V and J genes are TRBV2 and TRBJ2-5; TRBD2 agrees at 9 bases. V was clipped by 4 bases and J by 5 bases; unmatched bases: 11. Germline V gene lookup returns CDR1 SNHLY and CDR2 FYNNEI. This CDR3 is built from 16 residues. The CDR3 DNA reads as TGTGCCAGCAGTGCTGGCGGGGGGGCCAGAATTGAGACCCAGTACTTC. Amino acids: CASSAGGGARIETQYF.

The chain has TRBV20-1 and TRBJ2-1; TRBD2 agrees at 10 bases. Germline V gene data show CDR1 as DFQATT and CDR2 as SNEGSKA (reference sequence). This CDR3 spans 15 amino acids. The V segment lost 3 bases and the J segment 2 bases; nucleotides outside the gene matches: 4. The CDR3 nucleotides read TGCAGTGCTAGTCCGCTAGCGGGGGCCTACAATGAGCAGTTCTTC. Protein product: CSASPLAGAYNEQFF.

This clone was seen only once. The chain recombines TRBV11-3 with TRBJ2-1; D not certain. This CDR3 comprises 11 residues. V was clipped by 2 bases and J by 8 bases, with 4 bases between them. CDR1 is SGHNT, CDR2 YENEEA, per germline. As DNA, the CDR3 is TGTGCCAGCAGCTTACGGGATGAGCAGTTCTTC. Protein product: CASSLRDEQFF.

The chain carries TRBV7-3 and TRBJ2-2, with D perhaps TRBD1 (5 bases). Trimming removed 0 bases at V and 4 bases at J, with 9 bases between. Per the germline V gene, CDR1 is SGHTA and CDR2 is FQGTGA. The CDR3 length is 15 residues. CDR3 in amino acids: CASSLTGHGTGELFF. The CDR3 DNA is TGTGCCAGCAGCTTAACCGGACACGGCACCGGGGAGCTGTTTTTT.

This chain uses TRBV12-3 or TRBV12-4 with TRBJ2-5; the D gene is possibly TRBD1 (6 bases). The V gene lost 1 base and the J gene lost 11 bases, with 8 bases spanning the gap. The CDR3 is 11 residues long. The CDR3 region is CASSLGTEQYF. CDR3 nucleotide sequence: TGTGCCAGCAGTTTAGGGACAGAGCAGTACTTC.

The chain recombines TRBV11-2 with TRBJ1-1; D is unclear. The CDR3 is made up of 14 amino acids. The V gene's germline CDR1 is SGHAT and CDR2 FQNNGV. The ends were cut back, 2 bases at V and 0 bases at J, with 7 bases in the middle. CDR3 nucleotide sequence: TGTGCCAGCAGCTTACCAGGTGTGAACACTGAAGCTTTCTTT. It yields the protein CASSLPGVNTEAFF.

CDR3 sequence reads: CAWSVGGSRETQYF. CDR3 coding DNA: TGTGCCTGGAGTGTAGGGGGCAGTAGGGAGACCCAGTACTTC. The V and J genes are TRBV30 and TRBJ2-5, with 7 nucleotides matching TRBD1. Germline CDR1 GTSNPN, CDR2 SVGIG (reference sequence). The ends lost 0 bases at V and 5 bases at J; junction bases unmatched: 6. The CDR3 length is 14 residues.

This chain links TRBV6-1 with TRBJ1-2, with a possible D match to TRBD1 (6 bases). The V gene's germline CDR1 is MNHNS and CDR2 SASEGT. The CDR3 is 13 residues long. V dropped 3 bases and J dropped 6 bases, with 11 bases sitting between them. The CDR3 DNA sequence: TGTGCCAGCAGTGATACAGGGAGCAATGGCTACACCTTC. This translates into CASSDTGSNGYTF.

This clone came up a few times. The rearrangement joins TRBV5-1 to TRBJ2-7, with D perhaps matching TRBD1 (6 bases). Germline CDR1 is SGHRS and CDR2 is YFSETQ. There are 14 residues in the CDR3. With 4 bases removed from V and 5 bases from J, the gap between germline ends came to 16 bases. The CDR3 here is CASSQTDREDEQYF. CDR3 nucleotide sequence: TGCGCCAGCAGCCAAACGGACAGAGAGGACGAGCAGTACTTC.

This sequence joins TRBV7-9 and TRBJ2-3; 9 positions match TRBD2. The CDR3 sequence is 17 residues long. V shed 2 bases, J shed 2 bases, and the junction held 8 bases outside the gene matches. Germline V gene sequence: CDR1 SEHNR, CDR2 FQNEAQ (reference sequence). This CDR3 is CASSLSVAGAYTDTQYF. CDR3 sequence (DNA): TGTGCCAGCAGCTTATCAGTAGCGGGAGCCTACACAGATACGCAGTATTTT.

CDR3 in amino acids: CASSFLAGGPIGELFF. The CDR3, as DNA: TGTGCCAGTAGTTTCCTTGCGGGGGGGCCGATCGGGGAGCTGTTTTTT. V gene TRBV19 combines with J gene TRBJ2-2, with TRBD2 matching 9 bases. J was trimmed by 7 bases and V by 5 bases; bases with no gene match: 11. The CDR3 loop spans 16 amino acids. CDR1 and CDR2 (germline): LNHDA, SQIVND (reference sequence).

This clone was seen only once. The chain recombines TRBV7-2 with TRBJ1-1, with 8 bases that match TRBD1. Germline V CDR1 and CDR2: SGHTA, FQGNSA. This CDR3 comprises 15 residues. V shed 1 base, J shed 0 bases, and the junction held 1 base outside the gene matches. As DNA, the CDR3 is TGTGCCAGCAGCTTAGGGACAGGGTTGAACACTGAAGCTTTCTTT. It translates to CASSLGTGLNTEAFF.

This clone occurred once. The chain carries TRBV19 and TRBJ1-3, with D possibly being TRBD1 (5 bases). The germline CDR1 and CDR2 sequences are LNHDA and SQIVND (reference sequence). The CDR3 extends over 16 amino acids. Trimming took off 3 bases at V and 6 bases at J, with 18 bases between the two ends. The CDR3 sequence: CASSISLGGSANTIYF. The CDR3 nucleotides read TGTGCCAGTAGTATCAGCCTGGGGGGATCCGCAAACACCATATATTTT.

The chain is built from TRBV2 and TRBJ2-7; 8 bases agree with TRBD1. Unmatched junction bases numbered 4, after V lost 7 bases and J lost 2 bases. Looked up from germline, CDR1 is SNHLY and CDR2 is FYNNEI. CDR3 length: 13 residues. The CDR3 DNA sequence: TGTGCCAGCACGGGGACAGGTACCTACGAGCAGTACTTC. It encodes CASTGTGTYEQYF.

This clone has just one count. The chain couples TRBV10-2 to TRBJ1-3, with unresolved D. The germline V and J ends were trimmed by 4 bases and 4 bases, with 14 bases remaining between them. There are 15 residues in the CDR3. The germline V gene encodes CDR1 WSHSY and CDR2 SAAADI. CDR3 coding DNA: TGCGCCAGCAGTGTGGAGGGTTTTTCCGGAAACACCATATATTTT. It specifies CASSVEGFSGNTIYF.

This clone was counted a single time. This sequence joins TRBV7-2 and TRBJ2-7; the D gene is possibly TRBD2 (6 bases). The length of the CDR3 is 14 residues. The germline CDR1 and CDR2 sequences are SGHTA and FQGNSA. Trimming removed 2 bases at V and 7 bases at J, with 15 bases between. This chain's CDR3 is CASSLRTTLGEQYF. The CDR3 bases are TGTGCCAGCAGCTTAAGGACTACCCTTGGAGAGCAGTACTTC.